This T cell receptor beta chain was obtained from a study of shared clonotypes between healthy human individuals. Authors' processing steps: From ImmunoSEQ came sequences covering only the junction and carrying no quality scores, so filtering differed. The data were produced by immunoSEQ multiplex PCR, yet TCRdb's version contains in-frame clones alone and is incomplete. D and trimming were read from the DNA, whereas the V and J calls and clone size are those reported in that table. The data show approximately 2,300,000 clones, 85% to 95% seen once. Germline lookup yields CDR1 SGHRS and CDR2 YFSETQ. V lost 5 bases and J lost 6; bases outside the gene matches: 5. The CDR3 totals 15 residues.

The chain has TRBV5-1 and TRBJ2-1; 13 nucleotides line up with TRBD2. The sequencing sample was made of naive CD4+ T cells from PBMCs. Subset noted: CD45RA+ positively selected. This receptor was taken from a man younger than 35 in good health. Some clones in this sample may be carry-over from other donors' samples. The CDR3: CASRKLAGGGNEQFF. The CDR3, as DNA: TGCGCCAGCAGAAAACTAGCGGGAGGGGGCAATGAGCAGTTCTTC.